What follows describes a single T cell receptor beta chain. Its antigen remains unidentified. Germline CDR1 is WNHNN and CDR2 is SYGVQD (reference sequence). The V segment lost 7 bases and the J segment 5 bases; nucleotides outside the gene matches: 7. The CDR3 loop spans 14 amino acids. Sequencing used immunoSEQ multiplex PCR; TCRdb keeps in-frame clones, though not all of them. The data hold tens of thousands of clones, with about 80% observed a single time. The sample comes from a study of radiotherapy plus CTLA-4 blockade in lung cancer. Notes on the study in general: Peripheral blood showed expansion of tumor-derived TCR clones after radiotherapy and ipilimumab.

The clonotype originates from a human donor with non-small cell lung cancer who had a complete response to radiotherapy plus ipilimumab. The sample was peripheral blood, taken from a patient treated with radiotherapy plus ipilimumab. The chain has TRBV10-1 and TRBJ2-2; 7 bases match TRBD1. The CDR3 nucleotides read TGCGCCAGCAACCGGGACAGCGGAACCGGGGAGCTGTTTTTT. Amino acids: CASNRDSGTGELFF.